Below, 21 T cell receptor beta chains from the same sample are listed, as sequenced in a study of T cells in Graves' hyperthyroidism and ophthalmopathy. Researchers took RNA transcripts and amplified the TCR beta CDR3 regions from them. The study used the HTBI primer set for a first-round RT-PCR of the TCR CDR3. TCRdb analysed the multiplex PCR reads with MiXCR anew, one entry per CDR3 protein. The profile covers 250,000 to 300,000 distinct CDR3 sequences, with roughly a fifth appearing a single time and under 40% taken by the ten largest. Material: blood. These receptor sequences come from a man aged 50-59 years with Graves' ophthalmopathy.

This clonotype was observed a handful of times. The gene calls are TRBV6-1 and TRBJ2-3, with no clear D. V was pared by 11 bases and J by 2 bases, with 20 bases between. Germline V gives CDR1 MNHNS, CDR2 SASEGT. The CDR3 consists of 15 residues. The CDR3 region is CAGSAGPHLTDTQYF. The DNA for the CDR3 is TGTGCCGGTTCCGCCGGACCCCACCTCACAGATACGCAGTATTTT.

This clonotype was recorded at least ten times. The CDR3 protein is CASTAGQVWAGELFF. CDR3 in DNA: TGTGCCAGCACCGCGGGCCAGGTTTGGGCCGGGGAGCTGTTTTTT. The rearrangement joins TRBV28 to TRBJ2-2; tentatively, D is TRBD2 (5 bases). The germline V and J ends were trimmed by 7 bases and 6 bases, with 18 bases remaining between them. The CDR3 is 15 amino acids. Germline CDR1 MDHEN, CDR2 SYDVKM.

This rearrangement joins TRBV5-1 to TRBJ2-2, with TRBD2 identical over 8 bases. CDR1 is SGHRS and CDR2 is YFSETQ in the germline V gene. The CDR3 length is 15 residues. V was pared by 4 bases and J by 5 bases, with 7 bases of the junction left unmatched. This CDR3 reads CASSLSGRGTGELFF. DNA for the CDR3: TGCGCCAGCAGCCTCAGCGGGAGAGGGACCGGGGAGCTGTTTTTT.

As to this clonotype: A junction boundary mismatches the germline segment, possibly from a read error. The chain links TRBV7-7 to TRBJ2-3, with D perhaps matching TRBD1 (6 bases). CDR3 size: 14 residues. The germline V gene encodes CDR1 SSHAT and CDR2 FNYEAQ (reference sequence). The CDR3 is CASSPDRRTDTQYF. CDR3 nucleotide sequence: TGTGCTAGCAGCCCAGACAGGCGCACAGATACGCAGTATTTT.

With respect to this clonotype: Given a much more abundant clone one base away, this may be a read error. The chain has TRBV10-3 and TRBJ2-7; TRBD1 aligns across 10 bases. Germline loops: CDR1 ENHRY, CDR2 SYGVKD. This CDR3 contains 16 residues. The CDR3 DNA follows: TGTGCCATCAGTGAGATTAGGGGACAGGGGACCTACGAGCGGTACTTC. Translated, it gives CAISEIRGQGTYERYF.

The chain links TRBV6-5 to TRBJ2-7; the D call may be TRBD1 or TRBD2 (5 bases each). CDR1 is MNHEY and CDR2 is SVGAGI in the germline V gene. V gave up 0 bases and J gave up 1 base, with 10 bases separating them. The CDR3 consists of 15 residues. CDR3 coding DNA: TGTGCCAGCAGTTACTCGGCGTGGGGGTCCTACGAGCAGTACTTC. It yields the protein CASSYSAWGSYEQYF.

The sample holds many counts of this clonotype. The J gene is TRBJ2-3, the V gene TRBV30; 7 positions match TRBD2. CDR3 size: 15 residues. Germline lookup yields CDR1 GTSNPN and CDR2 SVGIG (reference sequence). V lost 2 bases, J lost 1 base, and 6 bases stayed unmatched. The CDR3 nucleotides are TGTGCCTGGAGTTCTTGGGGGGGGGGCACAGATACGCAGTATTTT. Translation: CAWSSWGGGTDTQYF. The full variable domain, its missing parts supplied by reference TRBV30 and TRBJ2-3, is SQTIHQWPATLVQPVGSPLSLECTVEGTSNPNLYWYRQAAGRGLQLLFYSVGIGQISSEVPQNLSASRPQDRQFILSSKKLLLSDSGFYLCAWSSWGGGTDTQYFGPGTRLTVL.

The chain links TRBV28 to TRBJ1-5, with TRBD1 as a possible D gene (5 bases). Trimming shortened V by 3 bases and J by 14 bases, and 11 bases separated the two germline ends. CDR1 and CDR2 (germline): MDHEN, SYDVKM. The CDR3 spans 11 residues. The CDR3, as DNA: TGTGCCAGCAGTTTCCGGGACTTAAAGCATTTT. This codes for CASSFRDLKHF.

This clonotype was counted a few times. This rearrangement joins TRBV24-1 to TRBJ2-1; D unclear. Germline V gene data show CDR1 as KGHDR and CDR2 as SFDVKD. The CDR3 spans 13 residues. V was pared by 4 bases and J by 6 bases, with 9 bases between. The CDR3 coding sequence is TGTGCCACCAGTGACTCGGACCGCAATGAGCAGTTCTTC. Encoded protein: CATSDSDRNEQFF.

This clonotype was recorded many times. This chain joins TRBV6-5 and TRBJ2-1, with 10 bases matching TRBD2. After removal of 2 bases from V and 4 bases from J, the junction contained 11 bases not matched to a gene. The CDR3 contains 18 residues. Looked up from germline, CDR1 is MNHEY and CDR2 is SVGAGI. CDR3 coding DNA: TGTGCCAGCAGTTACGCCAGAGGGGGACTAGCGCGGTACAATGAGCAGTTCTTC. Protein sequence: CASSYARGGLARYNEQFF.

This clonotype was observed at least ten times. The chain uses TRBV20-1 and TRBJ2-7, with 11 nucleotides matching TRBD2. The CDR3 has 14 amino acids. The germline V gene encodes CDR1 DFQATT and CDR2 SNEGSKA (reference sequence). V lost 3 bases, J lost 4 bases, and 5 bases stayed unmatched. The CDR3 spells CSARTSGMAYEQYF. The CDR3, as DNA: TGCAGTGCTAGGACTAGCGGGATGGCGTACGAGCAGTACTTC.

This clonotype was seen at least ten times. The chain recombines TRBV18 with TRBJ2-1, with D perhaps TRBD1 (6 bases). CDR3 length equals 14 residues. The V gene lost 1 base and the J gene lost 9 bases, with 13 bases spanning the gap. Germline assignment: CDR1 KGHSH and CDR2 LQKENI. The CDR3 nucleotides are TGTGCCAGCTCACCACAATCGAAAGGGGGTGAGCAGTTCTTC. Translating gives CASSPQSKGGEQFF.

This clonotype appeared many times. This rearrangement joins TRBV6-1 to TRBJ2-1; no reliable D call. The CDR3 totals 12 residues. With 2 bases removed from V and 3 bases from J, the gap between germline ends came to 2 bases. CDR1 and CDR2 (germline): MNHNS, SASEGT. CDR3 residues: CASSESYNEQFF. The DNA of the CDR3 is TGTGCCAGCAGTGAAAGCTACAATGAGCAGTTCTTC.

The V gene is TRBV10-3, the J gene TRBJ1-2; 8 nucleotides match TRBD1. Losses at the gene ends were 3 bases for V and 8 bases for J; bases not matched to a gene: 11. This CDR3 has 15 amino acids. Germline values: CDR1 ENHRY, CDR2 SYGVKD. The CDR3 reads CAISESRDRRDGYTF. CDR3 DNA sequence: TGTGCCATCAGTGAATCTCGGGACAGGCGGGACGGCTACACCTTC.

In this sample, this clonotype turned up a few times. In DNA, the CDR3 is TGTGCCAGCAGTTCTCCGGACAGGGCCTATGGCTACACCTTC. The encoded protein is CASSSPDRAYGYTF. The chain is built from TRBV6-5 and TRBJ1-2, with 8 bases fitting TRBD1. Looked up from germline, CDR1 is MNHEY and CDR2 is SVGAGI. The trim removed 4 bases at V and 4 bases at J, leaving 5 bases unmatched. CDR3 length: 14 amino acids.

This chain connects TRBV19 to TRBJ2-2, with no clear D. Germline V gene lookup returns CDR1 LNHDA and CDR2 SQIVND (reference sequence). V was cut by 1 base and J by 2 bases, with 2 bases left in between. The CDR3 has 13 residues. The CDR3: CASSIANTGELFF. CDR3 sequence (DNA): TGTGCCAGTAGTATAGCCAACACCGGGGAGCTGTTTTTT.

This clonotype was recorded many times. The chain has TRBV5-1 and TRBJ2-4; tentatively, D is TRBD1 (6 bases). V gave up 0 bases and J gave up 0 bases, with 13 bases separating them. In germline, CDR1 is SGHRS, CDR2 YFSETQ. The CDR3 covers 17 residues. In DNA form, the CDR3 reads TGCGCCAGCAGCTTGGGTTGGACAGAGGGAGCCAAAAACATTCAGTACTTC. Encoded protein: CASSLGWTEGAKNIQYF.

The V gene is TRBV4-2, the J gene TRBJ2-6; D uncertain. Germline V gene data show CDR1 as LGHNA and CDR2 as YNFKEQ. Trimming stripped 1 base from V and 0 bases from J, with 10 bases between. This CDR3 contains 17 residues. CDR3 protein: CASSQVRVSSGANVLTF. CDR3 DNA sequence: TGTGCCAGCAGCCAAGTCAGAGTTTCCTCTGGGGCCAACGTCCTGACTTTC.

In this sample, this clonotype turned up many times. The CDR3 nucleotides are TGTGCCAGCAGCTTCCCTAGCGGGGAGAATGAGCAGTTCTTC. It encodes CASSFPSGENEQFF. This sequence joins TRBV5-8 and TRBJ2-1, with 9 bases that match TRBD2. V lost 2 bases and J lost 7; bases outside the gene matches: 4. Per germline, CDR1 SGHTS and CDR2 YDEGEE. The CDR3 extends over 14 amino acids.

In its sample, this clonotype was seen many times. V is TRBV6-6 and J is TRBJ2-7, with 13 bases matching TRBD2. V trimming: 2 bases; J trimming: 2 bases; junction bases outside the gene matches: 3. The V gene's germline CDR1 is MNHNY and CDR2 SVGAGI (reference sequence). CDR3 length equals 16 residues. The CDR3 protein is CASSYRTSGGTYEQYF. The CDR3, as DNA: TGTGCCAGCAGTTACCGGACTAGCGGGGGAACCTACGAGCAGTACTTC.

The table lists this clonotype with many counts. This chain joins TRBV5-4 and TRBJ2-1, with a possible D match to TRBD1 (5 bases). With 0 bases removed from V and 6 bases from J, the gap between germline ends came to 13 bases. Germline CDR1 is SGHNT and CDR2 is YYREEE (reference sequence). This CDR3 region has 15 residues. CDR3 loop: CASSLVTGTANEQFF. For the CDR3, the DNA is TGTGCCAGCAGCTTGGTAACAGGCACCGCCAATGAGCAGTTCTTC.